This T cell receptor (beta chain) is drawn from a study of Ad26.COV2.S vaccination and SARS-CoV-2 variants. Study overall: Trial arm assignment for the donor was COV1001 Ad26.COV2.S. Study results and caveats: There was a possibility that the TCR breadth and depth analyses underestimated total T cell responses. Greater spike-specific TCR breadth was seen in vaccine recipients than in placebo recipients.

Sequencing used immunoSEQ multiplex PCR; TCRdb keeps in-frame clones, though not all of them. The table has 350,000 to 550,000 clones, approximately 92% seen once. About this clone: As yet, its antigen is unknown.

Treatment described: over 15 received Ad26.COV2.S at low or high dose, single or two shots; about 5 received placebo; per-sample allocation not given. Sampling happened 63 days after the first vaccine or placebo injection. It was Wuhan-strain SARS-CoV-2 spike that the Ad26 vaccine vector expressed. This clonotype originated in a person aged 18-60 years who received the Ad26.COV2.S COVID-19 vaccine or a placebo. The sample was peripheral blood, taken in a trial of Ad26.COV2.S vaccine versus placebo.

The CDR3: CASNRQVTGELFF. The CDR3 region has the DNA TGTGCCAGCAATCGCCAGGTCACCGGGGAGCTGTTTTTT. V is TRBV7-2 and J is TRBJ2-2, with D unclear. Germline V gene lookup returns CDR1 SGHTA and CDR2 FQGNSA. V dropped 7 bases and J dropped 4 bases, with 10 bases sitting between them. The CDR3 is 13 residues long.